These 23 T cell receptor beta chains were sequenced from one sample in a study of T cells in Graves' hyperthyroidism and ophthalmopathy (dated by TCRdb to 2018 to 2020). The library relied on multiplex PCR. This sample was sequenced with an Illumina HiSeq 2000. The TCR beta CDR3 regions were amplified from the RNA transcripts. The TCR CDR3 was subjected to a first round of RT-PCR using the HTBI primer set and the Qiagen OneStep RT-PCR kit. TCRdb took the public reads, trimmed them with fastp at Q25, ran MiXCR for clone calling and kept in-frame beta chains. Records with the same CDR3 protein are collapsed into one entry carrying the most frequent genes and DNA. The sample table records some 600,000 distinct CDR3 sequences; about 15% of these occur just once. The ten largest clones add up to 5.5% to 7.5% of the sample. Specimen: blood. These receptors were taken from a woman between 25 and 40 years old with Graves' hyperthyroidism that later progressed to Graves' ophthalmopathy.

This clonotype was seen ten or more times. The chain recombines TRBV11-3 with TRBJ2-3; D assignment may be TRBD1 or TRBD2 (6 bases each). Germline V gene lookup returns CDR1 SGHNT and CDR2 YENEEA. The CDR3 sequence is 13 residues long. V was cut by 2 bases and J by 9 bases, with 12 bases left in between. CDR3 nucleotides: TGTGCCAGCAGCTTATCGGGGGCTGGGACGCAGTATTTT. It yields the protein CASSLSGAGTQYF.

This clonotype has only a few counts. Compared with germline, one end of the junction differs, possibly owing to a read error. This chain's CDR3 is CASSPIGTDTEALF. The CDR3 nucleotides read TGTGCCAGCAGCCCTATCGGGACAGACACTGAAGCTCTCTTT. The chain recombines TRBV7-9 with TRBJ1-1; 7 nucleotides match TRBD1. The length of the CDR3 is 14 residues. CDR1 is SEHNR, CDR2 FQNEAQ, per germline (reference sequence).

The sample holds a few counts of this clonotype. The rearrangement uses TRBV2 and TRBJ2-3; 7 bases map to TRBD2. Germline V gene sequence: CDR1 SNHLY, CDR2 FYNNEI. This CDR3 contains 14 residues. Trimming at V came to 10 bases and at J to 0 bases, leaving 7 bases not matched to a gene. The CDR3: CAISSGYSTDTQYF. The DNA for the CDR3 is TGTGCCATCTCTAGCGGCTATAGCACAGATACGCAGTATTTT.

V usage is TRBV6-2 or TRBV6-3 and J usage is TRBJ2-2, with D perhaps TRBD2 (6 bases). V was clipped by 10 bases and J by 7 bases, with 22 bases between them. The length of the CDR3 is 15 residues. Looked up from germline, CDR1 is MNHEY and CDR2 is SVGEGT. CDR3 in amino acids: CATGASPGRGGELFF. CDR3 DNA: TGTGCCACCGGAGCAAGTCCAGGGCGGGGCGGGGAGCTGTTTTTT.

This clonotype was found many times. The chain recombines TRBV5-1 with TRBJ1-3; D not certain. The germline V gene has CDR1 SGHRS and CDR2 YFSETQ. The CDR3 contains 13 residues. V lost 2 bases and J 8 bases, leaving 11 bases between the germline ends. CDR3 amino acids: CASSFEDGYTIYF. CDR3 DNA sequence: TGCGCCAGCAGCTTCGAGGACGGGTACACCATATATTTT.

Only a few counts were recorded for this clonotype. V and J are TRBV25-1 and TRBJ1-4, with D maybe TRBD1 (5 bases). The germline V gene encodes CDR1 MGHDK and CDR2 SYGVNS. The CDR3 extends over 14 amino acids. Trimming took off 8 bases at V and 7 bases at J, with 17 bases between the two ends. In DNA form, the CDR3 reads TGTGCCAGCTCCTTCGTCGGGGGGGGTGAAAAACTGTTTTTT. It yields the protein CASSFVGGGEKLFF.

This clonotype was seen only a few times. CDR3 region: CASSQDEGEQYF. The CDR3 DNA is TGCGCCAGCAGCCAGGACGAGGGCGAGCAGTACTTC. V gene TRBV5-1 combines with J gene TRBJ2-7; D is perhaps TRBD2 (5 bases). The germline V gene has CDR1 SGHRS and CDR2 YFSETQ. V was cut by 4 bases and J by 6 bases, with 11 bases left in between. The CDR3 has 12 amino acids.

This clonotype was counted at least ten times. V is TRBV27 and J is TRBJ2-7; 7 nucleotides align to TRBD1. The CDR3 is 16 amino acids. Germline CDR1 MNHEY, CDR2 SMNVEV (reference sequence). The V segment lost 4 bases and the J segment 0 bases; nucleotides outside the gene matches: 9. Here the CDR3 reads CASSSYRDSASYEQYF. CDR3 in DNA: TGTGCCAGCAGTTCTTACCGGGACAGTGCCTCCTACGAGCAGTACTTC.

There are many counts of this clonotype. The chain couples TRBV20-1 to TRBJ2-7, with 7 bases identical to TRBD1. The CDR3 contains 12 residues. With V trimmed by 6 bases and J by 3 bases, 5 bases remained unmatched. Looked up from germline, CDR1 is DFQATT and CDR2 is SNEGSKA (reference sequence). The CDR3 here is CSARDSDYEQYF. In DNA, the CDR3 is TGCAGTGCCCGGGACAGTGACTACGAGCAGTACTTC.

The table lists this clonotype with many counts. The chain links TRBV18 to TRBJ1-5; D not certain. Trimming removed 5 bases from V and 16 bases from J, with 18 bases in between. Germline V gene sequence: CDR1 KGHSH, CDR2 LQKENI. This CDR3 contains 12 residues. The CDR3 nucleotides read TGTGCCAGCTCAGACAACACCTTTACAGCTCATTTT. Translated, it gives CASSDNTFTAHF.

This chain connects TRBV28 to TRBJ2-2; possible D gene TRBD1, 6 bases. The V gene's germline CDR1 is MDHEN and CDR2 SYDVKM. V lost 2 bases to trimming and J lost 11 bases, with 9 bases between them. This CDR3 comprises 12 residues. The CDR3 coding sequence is TGTGCCAGCAGTTTAGAACAGGGAGAGCTGTTTTTT. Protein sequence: CASSLEQGELFF.

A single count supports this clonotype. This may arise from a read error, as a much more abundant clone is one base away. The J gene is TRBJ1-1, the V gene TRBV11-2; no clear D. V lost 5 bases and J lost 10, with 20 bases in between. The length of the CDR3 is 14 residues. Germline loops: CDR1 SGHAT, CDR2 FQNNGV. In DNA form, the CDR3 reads TGTGCCAGCAGCCGGTACGGACCCCTTGCGGCAGCTTTCTTT. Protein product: CASSRYGPLAAAFF. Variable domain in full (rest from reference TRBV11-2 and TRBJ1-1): EAGVAQSPRYKIIEKRQSVAFWCNPISGHATLYWYQQILGQGPKLLIQFQNNGVVDDSQLPKDRFSAERLKGVDSTLKIQPAKLEDSAVYLCASSRYGPLAAAFFGQGTRLTVV.

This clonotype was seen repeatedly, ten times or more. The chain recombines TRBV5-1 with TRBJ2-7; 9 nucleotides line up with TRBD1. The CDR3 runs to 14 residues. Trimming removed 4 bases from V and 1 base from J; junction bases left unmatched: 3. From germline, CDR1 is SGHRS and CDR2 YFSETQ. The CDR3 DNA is TGCGCCAGCAGCAAGGGACAGGGTTCCTACGAGCAGTACTTC. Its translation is CASSKGQGSYEQYF.

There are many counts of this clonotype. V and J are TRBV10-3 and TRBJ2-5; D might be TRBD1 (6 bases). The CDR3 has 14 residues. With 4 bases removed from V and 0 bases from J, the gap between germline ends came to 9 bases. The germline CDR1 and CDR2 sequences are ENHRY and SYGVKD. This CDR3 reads CAISGTAYQETQYF. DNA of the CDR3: TGTGCCATCAGTGGGACAGCCTACCAAGAGACCCAGTACTTC.

For the CDR3, the DNA is TGTGCCAGCCACCCCTCGGCCGCGCGGGGGGAGCTGTTTTTT. Translated: CASHPSAARGELFF. V and J are TRBV6-2 or TRBV6-3 and TRBJ2-2; no reliable D call. Per the germline V gene, CDR1 is MNHEY and CDR2 is SVGEGT. This CDR3 has 14 amino acids. V was trimmed by 8 bases and J by 8 bases, leaving 18 bases between them.

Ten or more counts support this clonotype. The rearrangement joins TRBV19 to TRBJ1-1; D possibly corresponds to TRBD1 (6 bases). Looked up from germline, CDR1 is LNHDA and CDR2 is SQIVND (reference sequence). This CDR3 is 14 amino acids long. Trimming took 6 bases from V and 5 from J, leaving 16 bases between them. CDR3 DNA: TGTGCCAGTAGGACGACAGGAAAGAGGACTGAAGCTTTCTTT. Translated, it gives CASRTTGKRTEAFF.

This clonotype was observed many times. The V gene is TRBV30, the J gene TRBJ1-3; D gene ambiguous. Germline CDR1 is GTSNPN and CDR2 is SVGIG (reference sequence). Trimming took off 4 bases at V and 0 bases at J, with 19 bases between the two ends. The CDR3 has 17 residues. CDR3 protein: CAWTQPAQLISGNTIYF. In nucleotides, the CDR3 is TGTGCCTGGACCCAGCCTGCGCAGTTAATCTCTGGAAACACCATATATTTT. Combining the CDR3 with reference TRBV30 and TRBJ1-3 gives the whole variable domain SQTIHQWPATLVQPVGSPLSLECTVEGTSNPNLYWYRQAAGRGLQLLFYSVGIGQISSEVPQNLSASRPQDRQFILSSKKLLLSDSGFYLCAWTQPAQLISGNTIYFGEGSWLTVV.

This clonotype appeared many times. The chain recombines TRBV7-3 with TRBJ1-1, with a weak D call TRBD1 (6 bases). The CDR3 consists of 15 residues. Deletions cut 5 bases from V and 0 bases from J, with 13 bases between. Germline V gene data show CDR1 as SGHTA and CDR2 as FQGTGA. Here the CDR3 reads CASSRQQGLNTEAFF. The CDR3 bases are TGTGCCAGCAGCCGGCAACAGGGTTTGAACACTGAAGCTTTCTTT.

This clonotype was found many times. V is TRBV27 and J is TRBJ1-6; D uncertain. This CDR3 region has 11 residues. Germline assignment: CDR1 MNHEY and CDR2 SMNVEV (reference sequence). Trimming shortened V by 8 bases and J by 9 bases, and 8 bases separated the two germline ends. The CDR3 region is CASGYFSPLHF. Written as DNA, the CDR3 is TGTGCCAGCGGGTATTTTTCACCCCTCCACTTT.

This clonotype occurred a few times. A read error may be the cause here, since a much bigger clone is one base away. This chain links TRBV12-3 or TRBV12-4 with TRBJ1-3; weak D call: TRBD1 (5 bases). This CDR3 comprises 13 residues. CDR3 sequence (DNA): TGTGCCAGCGTAAGGGACTCTGGAAACGCCATATATTTT. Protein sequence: CASVRDSGNAIYF.

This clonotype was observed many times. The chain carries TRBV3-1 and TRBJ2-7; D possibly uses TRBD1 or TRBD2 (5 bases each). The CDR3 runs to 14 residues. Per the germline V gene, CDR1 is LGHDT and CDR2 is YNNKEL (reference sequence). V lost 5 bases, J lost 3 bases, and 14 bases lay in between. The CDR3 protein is CASSITGTVYEQYF. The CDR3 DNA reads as TGTGCCAGCAGCATCACCGGGACGGTCTACGAGCAGTACTTC.

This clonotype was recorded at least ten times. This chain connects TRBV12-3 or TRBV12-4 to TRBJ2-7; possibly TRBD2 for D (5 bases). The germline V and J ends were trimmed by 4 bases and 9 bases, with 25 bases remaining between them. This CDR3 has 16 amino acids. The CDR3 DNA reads TGTGCCAGCAGTTCCCCCCTCTCGGGAAACCCGCACGGGCAGTACTTC. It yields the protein CASSSPLSGNPHGQYF.

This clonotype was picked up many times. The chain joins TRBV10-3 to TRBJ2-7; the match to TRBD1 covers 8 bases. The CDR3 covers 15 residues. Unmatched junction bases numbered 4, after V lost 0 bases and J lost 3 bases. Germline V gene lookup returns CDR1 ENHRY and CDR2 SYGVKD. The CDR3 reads CAISESSQGGYEQYF. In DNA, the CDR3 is TGTGCCATCAGTGAGTCATCACAGGGGGGCTACGAGCAGTACTTC.